The sequence of this T cell receptor beta chain was determined in a study of breast tumors, draining lymph nodes, adjacent tissues. Study conclusions and caveats: The data were judged consistent with most tumor T cells coming from lymph node and expanding in tumor. Tumor T cell lymph node origin was a supported hypothesis, not proven. Tumor TCR diversity was below lymph nodes but above nontumor tissue.

MiXCR, run by TCRdb on the multiplex PCR reads, gives a single entry per CDR3 protein. The sample has roughly 80,000 distinct CDR3 sequences, about 21% seen once. The lymph nodes were axillary draining lymph nodes from breast cancer patients. This CDR3 has 13 amino acids. Germline CDR1 is SGHNT and CDR2 is YYREEE (reference sequence). For this clonotype: Its antigen is unknown. With a much larger clone just one base away, this may be a read error.

This chain uses TRBV5-4 with TRBJ1-2; 7 bases align to TRBD1. The origin of this receptor is a female donor with breast cancer. Some clones in this sample may be carry-over from other donors' samples. Sequenced material: axillary lymph node tissue. CDR3 DNA sequence: TGTGCCGGCAGCGAGGACAGGACCTATGGCTACACCTTC. The encoded protein is CAGSEDRTYGYTF. The full variable domain, rest sourced from reference TRBV5-4 and TRBJ1-2, is ETGVTQSPTHLIKTRGQQVTLRCSSQSGHNTVSWYQQALGQGPQFIFQYYREEENGRGNFPPRFSGLQFPNYSSELNVNALELDDSALYLCAGSEDRTYGYTFGSGTRLTVV.